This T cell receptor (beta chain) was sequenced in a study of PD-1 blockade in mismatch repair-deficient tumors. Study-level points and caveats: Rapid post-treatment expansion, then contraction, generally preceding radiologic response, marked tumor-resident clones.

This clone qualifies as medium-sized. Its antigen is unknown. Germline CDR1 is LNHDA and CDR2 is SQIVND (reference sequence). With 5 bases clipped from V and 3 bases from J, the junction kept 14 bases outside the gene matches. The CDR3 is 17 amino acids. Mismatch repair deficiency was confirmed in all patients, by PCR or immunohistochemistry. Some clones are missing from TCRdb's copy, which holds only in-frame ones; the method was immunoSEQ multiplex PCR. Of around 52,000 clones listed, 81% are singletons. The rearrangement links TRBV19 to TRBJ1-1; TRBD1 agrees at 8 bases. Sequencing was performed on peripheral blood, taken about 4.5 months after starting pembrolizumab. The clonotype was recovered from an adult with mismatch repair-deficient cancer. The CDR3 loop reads CASSPRQGAFRYTEAFF. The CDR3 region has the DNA TGTGCCAGTAGTCCTCGCCAGGGGGCGTTTAGGTACACTGAAGCTTTCTTT.